This T cell receptor (beta chain) was recovered during a study of Tregs in tolerant kidney transplant recipients. Findings and limits, study-wide: Antigen-driven expansion was suggested because donor-specific Tregs expanded more than all Tregs in tolerant patients.

About this clone: As yet, its antigen is unknown.

CDR3 size: 11 residues. The germline V and J ends were trimmed by 5 bases and 10 bases, with 12 bases remaining between them. Germline V gene sequence: CDR1 MNHEY, CDR2 SVGAGI. The protocol was immunoSEQ multiplex PCR, while the TCRdb copy is restricted to in-frame clones and leaves out a portion. The profile shows about 110,000 clones, 90% of them singletons. J is TRBJ2-7 and V is TRBV6-5; possibly TRBD1 for D (7 bases). This clonotype was obtained from a human donor who received a combined kidney and bone marrow transplant. The sequencing here drew on CD4+ T cells from blood, taken before the transplant. CDR3 in amino acids: CASSPGGLQYF. The CDR3 DNA follows: TGTGCCAGCAGTCCAGGGGGGCTACAGTACTTC.